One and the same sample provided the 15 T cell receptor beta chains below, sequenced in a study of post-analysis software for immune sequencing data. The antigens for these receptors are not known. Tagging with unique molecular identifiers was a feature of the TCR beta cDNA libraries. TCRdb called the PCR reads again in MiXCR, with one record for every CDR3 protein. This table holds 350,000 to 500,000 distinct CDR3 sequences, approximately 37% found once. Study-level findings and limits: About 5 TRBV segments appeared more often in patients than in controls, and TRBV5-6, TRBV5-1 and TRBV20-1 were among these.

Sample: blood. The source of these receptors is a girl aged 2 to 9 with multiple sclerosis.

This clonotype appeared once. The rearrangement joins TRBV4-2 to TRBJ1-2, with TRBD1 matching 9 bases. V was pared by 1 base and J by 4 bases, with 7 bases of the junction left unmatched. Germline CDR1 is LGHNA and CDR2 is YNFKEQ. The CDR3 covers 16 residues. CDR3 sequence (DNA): TGTGCCAGCAGCCAAGCTACGGGACAGGGAACCTATGGCTACACCTTC. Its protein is CASSQATGQGTYGYTF.

CDR3 loop: CAISESHLGSNQPQHF. The CDR3 DNA follows: TGTGCCATCAGTGAGTCGCATCTGGGAAGCAATCAGCCCCAGCATTTT. The gene calls are TRBV10-3 and TRBJ1-5; no clear D gene. Germline-derived CDR1 and CDR2 are ENHRY and SYGVKD. V was trimmed by 0 bases and J by 1 base, leaving 10 bases between them. This CDR3 has 16 residues.

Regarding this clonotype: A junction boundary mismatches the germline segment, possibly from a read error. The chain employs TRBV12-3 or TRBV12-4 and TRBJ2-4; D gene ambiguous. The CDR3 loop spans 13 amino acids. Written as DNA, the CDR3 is TGTGTCAGCAGTTTCGAAGGGCGGAACATTCAGTACTTC. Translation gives CVSSFEGRNIQYF.

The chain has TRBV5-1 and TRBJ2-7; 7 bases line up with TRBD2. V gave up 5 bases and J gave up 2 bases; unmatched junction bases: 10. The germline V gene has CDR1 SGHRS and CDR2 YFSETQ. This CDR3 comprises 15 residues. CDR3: CASRPLGGNTYEQYF. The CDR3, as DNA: TGCGCCAGCAGGCCCCTGGGGGGGAACACCTACGAGCAGTACTTC.

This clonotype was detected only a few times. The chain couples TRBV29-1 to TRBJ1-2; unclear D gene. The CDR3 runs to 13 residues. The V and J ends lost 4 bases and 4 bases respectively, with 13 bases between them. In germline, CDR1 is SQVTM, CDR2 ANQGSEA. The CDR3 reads CSVAITTAYGYTF. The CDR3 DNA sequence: TGCAGCGTTGCCATTACAACGGCCTATGGCTACACCTTC.

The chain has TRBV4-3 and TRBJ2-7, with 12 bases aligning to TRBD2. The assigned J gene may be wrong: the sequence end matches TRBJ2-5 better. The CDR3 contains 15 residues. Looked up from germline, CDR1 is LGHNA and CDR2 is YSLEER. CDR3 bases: TGCGCCAGCAGCCAGACTAGCGGGAGTTACGGGACCCAGTACTTC. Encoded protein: CASSQTSGSYGTQYF.

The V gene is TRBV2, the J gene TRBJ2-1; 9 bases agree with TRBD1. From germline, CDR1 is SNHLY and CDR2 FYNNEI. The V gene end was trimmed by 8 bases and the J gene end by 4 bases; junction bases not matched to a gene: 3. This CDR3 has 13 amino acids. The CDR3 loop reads CASRQGVYNEQFF. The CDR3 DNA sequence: TGTGCCAGCCGACAGGGGGTTTACAATGAGCAGTTCTTC.

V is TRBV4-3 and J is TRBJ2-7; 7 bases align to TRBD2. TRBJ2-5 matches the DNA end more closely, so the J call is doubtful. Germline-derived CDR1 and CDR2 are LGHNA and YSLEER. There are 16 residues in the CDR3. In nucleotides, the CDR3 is TGCGCCAGCAGCCAAGTTTCAGGGCGGGAGTGGGAGACCCAGTACTTC. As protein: CASSQVSGREWETQYF.

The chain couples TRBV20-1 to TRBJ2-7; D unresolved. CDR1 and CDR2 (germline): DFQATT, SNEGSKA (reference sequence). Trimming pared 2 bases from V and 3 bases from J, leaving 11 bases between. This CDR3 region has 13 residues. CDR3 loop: CSARPDEFYEQYF. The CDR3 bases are TGCAGTGCTAGACCCGACGAATTCTACGAGCAGTACTTC.

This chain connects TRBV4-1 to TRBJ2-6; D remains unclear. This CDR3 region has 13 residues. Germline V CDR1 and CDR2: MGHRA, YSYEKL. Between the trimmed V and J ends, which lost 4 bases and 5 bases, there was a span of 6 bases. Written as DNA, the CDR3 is TGCGCCAGCAGCCCCCAAAGGGCCAACGTCCTGACTTTC. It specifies CASSPQRANVLTF.

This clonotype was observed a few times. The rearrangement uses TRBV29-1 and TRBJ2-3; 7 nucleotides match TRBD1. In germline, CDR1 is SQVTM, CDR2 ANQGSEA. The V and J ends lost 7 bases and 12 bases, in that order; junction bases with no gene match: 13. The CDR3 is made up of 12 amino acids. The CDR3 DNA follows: TGCAGCGCCTCCGAGGGGGCGAAGAGACAGTATTTT. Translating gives CSASEGAKRQYF.

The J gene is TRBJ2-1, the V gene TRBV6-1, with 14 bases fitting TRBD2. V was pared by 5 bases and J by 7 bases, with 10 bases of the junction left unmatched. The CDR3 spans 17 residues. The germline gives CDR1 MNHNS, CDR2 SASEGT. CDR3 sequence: CASSLTSGGALANEQFF. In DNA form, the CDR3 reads TGTGCCAGCAGTCTGACTAGCGGGGGGGCGCTTGCGAATGAGCAGTTCTTC.

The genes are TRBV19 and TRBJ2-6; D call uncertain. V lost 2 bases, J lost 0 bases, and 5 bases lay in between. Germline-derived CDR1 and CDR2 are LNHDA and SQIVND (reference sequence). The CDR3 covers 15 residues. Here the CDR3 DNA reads TGTGCCAGTAGTATAATAAGCTCTGGGGCCAACGTCCTGACTTTC. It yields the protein CASSIISSGANVLTF.

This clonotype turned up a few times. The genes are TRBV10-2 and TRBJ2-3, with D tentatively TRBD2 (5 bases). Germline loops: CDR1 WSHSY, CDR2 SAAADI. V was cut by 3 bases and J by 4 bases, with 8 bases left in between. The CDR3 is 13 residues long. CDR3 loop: CASSDPSPDTQYF. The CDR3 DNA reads TGCGCCAGCAGTGACCCTAGCCCAGATACGCAGTATTTT.

The CDR3 DNA follows: TGTGCCAGTAGGGAACTAGCGGGAGTGGGCAATGAGCAGTTCTTC. Translated, it gives CASRELAGVGNEQFF. V gene TRBV19 combines with J gene TRBJ2-1, with TRBD2 matching over 11 bases. This CDR3 contains 15 residues. The germline CDR1 and CDR2 sequences are LNHDA and SQIVND (reference sequence). After removal of 6 bases from V and 6 bases from J, the junction contained 7 bases not matched to a gene.